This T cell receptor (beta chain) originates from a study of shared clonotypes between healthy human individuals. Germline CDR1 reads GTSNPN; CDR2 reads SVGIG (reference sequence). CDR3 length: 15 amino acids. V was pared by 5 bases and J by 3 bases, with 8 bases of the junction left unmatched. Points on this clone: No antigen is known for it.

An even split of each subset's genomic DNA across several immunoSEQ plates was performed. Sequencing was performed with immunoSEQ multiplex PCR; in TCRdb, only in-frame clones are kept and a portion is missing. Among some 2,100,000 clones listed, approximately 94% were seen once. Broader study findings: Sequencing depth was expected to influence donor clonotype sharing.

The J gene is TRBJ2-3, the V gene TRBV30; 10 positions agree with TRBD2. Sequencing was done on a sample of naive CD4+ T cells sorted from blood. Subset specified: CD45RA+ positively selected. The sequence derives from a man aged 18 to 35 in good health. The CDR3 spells CAWLGLAGVTDTQYF. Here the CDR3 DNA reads TGTGCCTGGTTGGGGCTAGCGGGGGTTACAGATACGCAGTATTTT. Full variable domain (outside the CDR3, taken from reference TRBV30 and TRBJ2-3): SQTIHQWPATLVQPVGSPLSLECTVEGTSNPNLYWYRQAAGRGLQLLFYSVGIGQISSEVPQNLSASRPQDRQFILSSKKLLLSDSGFYLCAWLGLAGVTDTQYFGPGTRLTVL.